The clone carrying this TCR beta chain was seen at least ten times. The antigen is unknown. The data stem from a study of neurological immune-mediated disorders. Broader study findings: One related-CDR3 cluster, found by phylogenetic grouping, held repertoires of 18 of 34 multiple sclerosis patients and is a possible signature.

TCRdb independently ran MiXCR on the 5' RACE reads; one entry per CDR3 protein. The sample yields roughly 90,000 distinct CDR3 sequences, roughly 3.2% seen once. Between the trimmed V and J ends, which lost 6 bases and 3 bases, there was a span of 6 bases. This CDR3 has 12 residues. Germline CDR1 and CDR2: MNHEY and SMNVEV (reference sequence). What was sequenced was PBMCs. This receptor was taken from a woman aged 50 to 60 with multiple sclerosis. The V gene is TRBV27, the J gene TRBJ1-5; no reliable D call. The CDR3 sequence is CASSPNNQPQHF. The DNA for the CDR3 is TGTGCCAGCAGCCCAAACAATCAGCCCCAGCATTTT.